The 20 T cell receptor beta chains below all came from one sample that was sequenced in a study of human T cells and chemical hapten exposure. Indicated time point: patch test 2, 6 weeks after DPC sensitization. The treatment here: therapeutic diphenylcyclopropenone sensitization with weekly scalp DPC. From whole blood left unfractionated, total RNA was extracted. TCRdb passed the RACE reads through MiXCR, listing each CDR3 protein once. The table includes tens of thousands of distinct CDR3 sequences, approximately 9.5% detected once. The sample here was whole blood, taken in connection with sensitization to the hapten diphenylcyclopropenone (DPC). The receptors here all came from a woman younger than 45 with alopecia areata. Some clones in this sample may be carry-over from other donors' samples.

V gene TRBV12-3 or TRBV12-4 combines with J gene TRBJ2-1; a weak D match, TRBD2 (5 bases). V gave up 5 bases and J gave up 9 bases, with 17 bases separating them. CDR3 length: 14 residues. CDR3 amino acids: CASSPGIVGGEQFF. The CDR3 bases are TGTGCCAGCAGTCCCGGTATCGTAGGAGGTGAGCAGTTCTTC.

The CDR3 DNA reads TGTGCCAGCAGTATAGGACAGGGCGGTTCCTACGAGCAGTACTTC. Protein: CASSIGQGGSYEQYF. This sequence joins TRBV2 and TRBJ2-7; the match to TRBD1 covers 8 bases. There are 15 residues in the CDR3. The ends lost 5 bases at V and 1 base at J; junction bases unmatched: 7. Germline lookup yields CDR1 SNHLY and CDR2 FYNNEI.

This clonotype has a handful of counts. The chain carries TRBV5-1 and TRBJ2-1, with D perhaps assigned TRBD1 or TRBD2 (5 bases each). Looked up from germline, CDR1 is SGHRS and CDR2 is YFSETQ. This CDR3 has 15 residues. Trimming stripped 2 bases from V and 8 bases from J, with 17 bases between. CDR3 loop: CASSFGTGAADEQFF. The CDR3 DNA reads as TGCGCCAGCAGCTTTGGTACCGGGGCGGCGGATGAGCAGTTCTTC.

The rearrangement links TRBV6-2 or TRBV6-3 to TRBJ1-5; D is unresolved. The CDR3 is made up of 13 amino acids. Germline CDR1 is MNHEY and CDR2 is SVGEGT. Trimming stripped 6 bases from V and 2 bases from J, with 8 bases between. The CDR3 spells CASSPHGNQPQHF. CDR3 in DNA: TGTGCCAGCAGCCCACACGGCAATCAGCCCCAGCATTTT.

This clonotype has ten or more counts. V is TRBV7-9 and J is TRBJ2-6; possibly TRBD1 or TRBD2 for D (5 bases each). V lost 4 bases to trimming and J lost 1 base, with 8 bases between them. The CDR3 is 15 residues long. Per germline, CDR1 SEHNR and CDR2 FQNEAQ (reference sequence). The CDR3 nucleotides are TGTGCCAGCAGCTCGTGGGGGTCTGGGGCCAACGTCCTGACTTTC. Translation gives CASSSWGSGANVLTF.

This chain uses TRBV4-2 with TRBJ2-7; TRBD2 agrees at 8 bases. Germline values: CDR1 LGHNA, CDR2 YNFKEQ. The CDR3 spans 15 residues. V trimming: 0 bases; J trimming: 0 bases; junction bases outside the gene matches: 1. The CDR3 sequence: CASSQDSGASYEQYF. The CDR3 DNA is TGTGCCAGCAGCCAAGATAGCGGGGCCTCCTACGAGCAGTACTTC.

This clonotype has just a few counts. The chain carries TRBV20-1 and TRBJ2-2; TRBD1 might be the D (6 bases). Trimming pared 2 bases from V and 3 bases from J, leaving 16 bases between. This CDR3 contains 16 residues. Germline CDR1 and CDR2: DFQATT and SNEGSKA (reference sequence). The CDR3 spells CSARQTPGQDTGELFF. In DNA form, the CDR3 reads TGCAGTGCTAGACAAACACCGGGACAAGACACCGGGGAGCTGTTTTTT.

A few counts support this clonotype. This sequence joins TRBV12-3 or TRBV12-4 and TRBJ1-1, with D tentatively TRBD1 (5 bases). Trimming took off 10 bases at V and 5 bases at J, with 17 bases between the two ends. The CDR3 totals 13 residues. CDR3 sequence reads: CATYKMGGTEAFF. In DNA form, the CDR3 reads TGTGCCACCTATAAGATGGGGGGGACTGAAGCTTTCTTT.

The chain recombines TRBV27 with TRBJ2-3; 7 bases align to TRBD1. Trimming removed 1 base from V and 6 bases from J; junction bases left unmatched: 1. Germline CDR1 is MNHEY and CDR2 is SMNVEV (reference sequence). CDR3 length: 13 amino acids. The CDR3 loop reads CASSLFRGDTQYF. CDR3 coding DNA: TGTGCCAGCAGTTTATTCAGGGGGGATACGCAGTATTTT.

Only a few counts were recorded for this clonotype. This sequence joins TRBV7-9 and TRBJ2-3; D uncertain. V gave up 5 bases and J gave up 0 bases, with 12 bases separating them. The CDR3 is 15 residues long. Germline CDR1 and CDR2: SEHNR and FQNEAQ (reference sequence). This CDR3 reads CASSHDGSSTDTQYF. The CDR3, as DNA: TGTGCCAGCAGCCACGACGGTTCTAGCACAGATACGCAGTATTTT.

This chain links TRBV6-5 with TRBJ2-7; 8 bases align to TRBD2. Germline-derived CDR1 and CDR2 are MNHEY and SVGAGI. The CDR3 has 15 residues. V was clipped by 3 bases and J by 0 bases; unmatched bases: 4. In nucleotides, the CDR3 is TGTGCCAGCAGTTATAGCGGGGCGAGCTCCTACGAGCAGTACTTC. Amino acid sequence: CASSYSGASSYEQYF.

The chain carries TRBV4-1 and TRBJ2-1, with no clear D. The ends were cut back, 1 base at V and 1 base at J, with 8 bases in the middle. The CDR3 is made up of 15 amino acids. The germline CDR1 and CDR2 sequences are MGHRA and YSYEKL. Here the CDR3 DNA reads TGCGCCAGCAGCCAAGGGTCCAGGTCCTACAATGAGCAGTTCTTC. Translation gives CASSQGSRSYNEQFF.

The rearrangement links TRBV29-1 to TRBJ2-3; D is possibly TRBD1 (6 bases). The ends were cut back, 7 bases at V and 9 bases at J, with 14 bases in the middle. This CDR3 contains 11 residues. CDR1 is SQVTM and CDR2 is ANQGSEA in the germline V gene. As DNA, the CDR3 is TGCAGCGCCTCCTTGGACAGAACGCAGTATTTT. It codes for CSASLDRTQYF.

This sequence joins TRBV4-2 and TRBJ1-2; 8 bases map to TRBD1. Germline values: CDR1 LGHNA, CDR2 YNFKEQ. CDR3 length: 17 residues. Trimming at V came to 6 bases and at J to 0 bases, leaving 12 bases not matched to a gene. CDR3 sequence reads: CASRPRTGTGSNYGYTF. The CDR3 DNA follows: TGTGCCAGCAGACCCCGAACCGGGACAGGATCTAACTATGGCTACACCTTC.

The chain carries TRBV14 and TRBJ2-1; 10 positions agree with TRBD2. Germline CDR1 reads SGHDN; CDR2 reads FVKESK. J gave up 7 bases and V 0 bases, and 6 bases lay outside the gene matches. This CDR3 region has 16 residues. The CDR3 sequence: CASSQDLGAGGNEQFF. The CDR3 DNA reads TGTGCCAGCAGCCAAGATTTGGGAGCGGGGGGGAATGAGCAGTTCTTC.

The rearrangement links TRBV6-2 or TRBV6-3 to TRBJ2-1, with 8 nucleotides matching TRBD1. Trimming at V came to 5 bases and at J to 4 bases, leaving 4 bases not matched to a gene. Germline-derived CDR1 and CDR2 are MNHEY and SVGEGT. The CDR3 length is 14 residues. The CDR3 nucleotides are TGTGCCAGCAGTGACCGGACAGGGTACAATGAGCAGTTCTTC. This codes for CASSDRTGYNEQFF.

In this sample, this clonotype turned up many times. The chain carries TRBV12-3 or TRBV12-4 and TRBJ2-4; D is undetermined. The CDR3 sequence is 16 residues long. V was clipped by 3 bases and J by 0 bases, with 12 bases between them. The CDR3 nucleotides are TGTGCCAGCAGTTTGGCCCCTGGGGTAGCCAAAAACATTCAGTACTTC. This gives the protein CASSLAPGVAKNIQYF.

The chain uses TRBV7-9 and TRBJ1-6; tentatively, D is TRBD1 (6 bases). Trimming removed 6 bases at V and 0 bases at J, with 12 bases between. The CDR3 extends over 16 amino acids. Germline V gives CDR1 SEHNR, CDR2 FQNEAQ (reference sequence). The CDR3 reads CASSSGGGSYNSPLHF. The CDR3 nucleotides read TGTGCCAGCAGTTCCGGAGGGGGCTCCTATAATTCACCCCTCCACTTT.

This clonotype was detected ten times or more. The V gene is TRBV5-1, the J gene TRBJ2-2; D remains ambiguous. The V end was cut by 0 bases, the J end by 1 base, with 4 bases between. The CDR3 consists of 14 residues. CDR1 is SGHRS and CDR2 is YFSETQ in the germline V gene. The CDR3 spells CASSLGQNTGELFF. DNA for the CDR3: TGCGCCAGCAGCTTGGGACAGAACACCGGGGAGCTGTTTTTT.

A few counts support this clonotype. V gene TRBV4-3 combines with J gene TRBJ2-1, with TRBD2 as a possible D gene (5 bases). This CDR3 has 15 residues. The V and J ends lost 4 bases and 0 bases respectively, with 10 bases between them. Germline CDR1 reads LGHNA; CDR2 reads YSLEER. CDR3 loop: CASSPEGSSYNEQFF. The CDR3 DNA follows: TGCGCCAGCAGCCCTGAGGGTTCCTCCTACAATGAGCAGTTCTTC.